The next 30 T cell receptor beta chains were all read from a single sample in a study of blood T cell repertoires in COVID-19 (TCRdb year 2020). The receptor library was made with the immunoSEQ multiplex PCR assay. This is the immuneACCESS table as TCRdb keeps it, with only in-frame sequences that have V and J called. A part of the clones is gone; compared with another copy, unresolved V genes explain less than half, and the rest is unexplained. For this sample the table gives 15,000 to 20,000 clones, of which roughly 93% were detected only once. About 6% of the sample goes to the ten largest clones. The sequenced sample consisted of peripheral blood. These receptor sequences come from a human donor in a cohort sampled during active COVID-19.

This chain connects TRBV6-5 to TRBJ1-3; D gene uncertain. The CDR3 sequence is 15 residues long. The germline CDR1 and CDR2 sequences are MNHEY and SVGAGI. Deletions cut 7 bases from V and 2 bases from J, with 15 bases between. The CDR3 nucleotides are TGTGCCAGCATGGAGGACTTGGGCCCTGGAAACACCATATATTTT. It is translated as CASMEDLGPGNTIYF.

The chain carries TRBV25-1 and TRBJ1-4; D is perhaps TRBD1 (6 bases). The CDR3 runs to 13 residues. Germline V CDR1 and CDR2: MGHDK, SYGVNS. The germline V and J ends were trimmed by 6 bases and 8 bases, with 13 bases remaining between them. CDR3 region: CASRAGVSEKLFF. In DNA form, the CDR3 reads TGTGCCAGCAGGGCAGGGGTGAGCGAAAAACTGTTTTTT.

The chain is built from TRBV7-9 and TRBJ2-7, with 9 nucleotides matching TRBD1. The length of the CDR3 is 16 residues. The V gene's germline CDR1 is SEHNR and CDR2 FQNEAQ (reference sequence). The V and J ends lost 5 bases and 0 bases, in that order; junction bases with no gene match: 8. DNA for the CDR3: TGTGCCAGCAGCCATCCCGGGACAGGGCCCTCCTACGAGCAGTACTTC. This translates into CASSHPGTGPSYEQYF.

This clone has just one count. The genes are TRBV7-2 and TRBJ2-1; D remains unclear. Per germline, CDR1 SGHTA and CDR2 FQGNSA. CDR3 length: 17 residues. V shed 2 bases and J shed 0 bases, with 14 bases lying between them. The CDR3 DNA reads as TGTGCCAGCAGCTTATTCTCCCGGGTGGGCTCCTACAATGAGCAGTTCTTC. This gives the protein CASSLFSRVGSYNEQFF.

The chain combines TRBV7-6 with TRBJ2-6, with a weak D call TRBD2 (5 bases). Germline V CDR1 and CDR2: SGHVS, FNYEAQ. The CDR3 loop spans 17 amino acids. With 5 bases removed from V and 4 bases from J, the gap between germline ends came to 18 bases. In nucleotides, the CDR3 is TGTGCCAGCAGCCCCCGAGAGGGAAGCACGGGGGCCAACGTCCTGACTTTC. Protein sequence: CASSPREGSTGANVLTF.

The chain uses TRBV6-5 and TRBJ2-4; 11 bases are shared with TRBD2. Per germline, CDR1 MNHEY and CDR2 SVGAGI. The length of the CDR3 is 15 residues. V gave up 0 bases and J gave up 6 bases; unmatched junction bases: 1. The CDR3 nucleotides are TGTGCCAGCAGTTACTCGGGACTAGCGGTAAACATTCAGTACTTC. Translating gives CASSYSGLAVNIQYF.

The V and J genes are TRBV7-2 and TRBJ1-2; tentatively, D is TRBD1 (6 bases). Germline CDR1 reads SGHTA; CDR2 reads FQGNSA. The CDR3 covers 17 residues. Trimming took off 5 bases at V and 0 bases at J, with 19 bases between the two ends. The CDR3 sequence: CASSRARQTGSNYGYTF. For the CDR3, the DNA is TGTGCCAGCAGCCGGGCCCGACAGACAGGCTCTAACTATGGCTACACCTTC.

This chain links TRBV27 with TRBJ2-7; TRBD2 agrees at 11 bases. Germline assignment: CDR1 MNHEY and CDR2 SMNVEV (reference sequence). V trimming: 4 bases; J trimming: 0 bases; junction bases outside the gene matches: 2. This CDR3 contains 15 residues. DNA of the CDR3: TGTGCCAGCAGTTATACTAGCGGGAGCTCCTACGAGCAGTACTTC. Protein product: CASSYTSGSSYEQYF.

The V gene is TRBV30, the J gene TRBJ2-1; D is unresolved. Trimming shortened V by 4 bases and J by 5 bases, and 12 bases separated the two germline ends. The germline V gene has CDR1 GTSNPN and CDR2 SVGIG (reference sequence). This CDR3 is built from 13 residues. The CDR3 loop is CAWKQYLNNEQFF. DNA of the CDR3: TGTGCCTGGAAGCAATACCTAAACAATGAGCAGTTCTTC.

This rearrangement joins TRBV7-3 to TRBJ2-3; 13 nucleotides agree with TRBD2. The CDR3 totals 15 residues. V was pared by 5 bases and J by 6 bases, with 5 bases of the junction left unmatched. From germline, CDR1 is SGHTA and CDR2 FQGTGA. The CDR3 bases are TGTGCCAGCAGCCAACTAGCGGGGGGGCCCGATACGCAGTATTTT. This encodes CASSQLAGGPDTQYF. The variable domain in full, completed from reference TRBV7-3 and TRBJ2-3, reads GAGVSQTPSNKVTEKGKYVELRCDPISGHTALYWYRQSLGQGPEFLIYFQGTGAADDSGLPNDRFFAVRPEGSVSTLKIQRTERGDSAVYLCASSQLAGGPDTQYFGPGTRLTVL.

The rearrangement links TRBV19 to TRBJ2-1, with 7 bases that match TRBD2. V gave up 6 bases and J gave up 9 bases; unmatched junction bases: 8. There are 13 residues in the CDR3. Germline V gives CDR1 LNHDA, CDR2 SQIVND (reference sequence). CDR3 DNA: TGTGCCAGTAGCATTAGCGGGTCCGGTGAGCAGTTCTTC. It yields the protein CASSISGSGEQFF.

The CDR3 sequence is CASSRQGDNEKLFF. DNA for the CDR3: TGTGCCAGCAGCCGACAGGGGGATAATGAAAAACTGTTTTTT. The V call is TRBV5-4, the J call TRBJ1-4; 9 bases match TRBD1. CDR1 and CDR2 (germline): SGHNT, YYREEE (reference sequence). The V gene end was trimmed by 4 bases and the J gene end by 4 bases; junction bases not matched to a gene: 2. This CDR3 is built from 14 residues.

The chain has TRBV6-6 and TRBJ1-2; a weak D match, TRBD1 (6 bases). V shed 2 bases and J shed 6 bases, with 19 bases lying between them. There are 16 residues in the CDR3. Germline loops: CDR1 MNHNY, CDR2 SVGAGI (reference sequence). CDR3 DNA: TGTGCCAGCAGTTACGACGACACAGGGTTCGCCGATGGCTACACCTTC. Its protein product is CASSYDDTGFADGYTF.

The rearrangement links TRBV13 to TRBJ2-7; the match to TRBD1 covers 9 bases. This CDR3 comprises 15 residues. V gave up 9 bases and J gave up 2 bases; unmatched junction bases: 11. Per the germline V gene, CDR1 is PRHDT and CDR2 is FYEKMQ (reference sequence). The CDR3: CASSTGGGRTYEQYF. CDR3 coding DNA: TGTGCCAGTTCGACAGGGGGGGGCCGAACCTACGAGCAGTACTTC.

In DNA, the CDR3 is TGTGCCACCAGTGATCTGCGGGGGACAGGGAACGATGAGCAGTTCTTC. Its protein is CATSDLRGTGNDEQFF. The chain uses TRBV24-1 and TRBJ2-1; the match to TRBD1 covers 9 bases. Germline CDR1 KGHDR, CDR2 SFDVKD. The CDR3 loop spans 16 amino acids. Unmatched junction bases numbered 10, after V lost 3 bases and J lost 8 bases.

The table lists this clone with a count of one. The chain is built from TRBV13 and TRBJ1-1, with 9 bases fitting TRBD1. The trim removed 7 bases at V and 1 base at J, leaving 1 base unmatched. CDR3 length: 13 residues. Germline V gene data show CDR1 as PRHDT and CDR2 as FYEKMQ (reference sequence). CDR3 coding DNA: TGTGCCAGCAAGGGACAGGGGAACACTGAAGCTTTCTTT. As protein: CASKGQGNTEAFF.

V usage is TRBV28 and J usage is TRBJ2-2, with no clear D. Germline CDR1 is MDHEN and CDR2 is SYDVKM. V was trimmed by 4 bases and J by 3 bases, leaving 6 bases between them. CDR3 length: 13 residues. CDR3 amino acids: CASSSPDTGELFF. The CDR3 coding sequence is TGTGCCAGCAGTTCCCCTGACACCGGGGAGCTGTTTTTT.

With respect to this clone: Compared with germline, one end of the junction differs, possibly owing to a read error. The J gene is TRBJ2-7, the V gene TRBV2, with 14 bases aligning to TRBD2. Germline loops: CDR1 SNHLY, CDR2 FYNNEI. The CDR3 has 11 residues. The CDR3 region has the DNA TGTGCCAGCAGGGGACTAGCGGGGGTAGACTTC. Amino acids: CASRGLAGVDF.

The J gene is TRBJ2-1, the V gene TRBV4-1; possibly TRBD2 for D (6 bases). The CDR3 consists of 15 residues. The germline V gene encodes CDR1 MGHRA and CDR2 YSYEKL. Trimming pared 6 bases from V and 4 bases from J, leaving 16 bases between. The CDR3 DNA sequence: TGCGCCAGCAGTTTAAGTTCCGGGACTTACAATGAGCAGTTCTTC. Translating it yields CASSLSSGTYNEQFF.

The CDR3 DNA sequence: TGTGCCAGCACCTCCGGGACAGGGGGCACAGATACGCAGTATTTT. Its protein product is CASTSGTGGTDTQYF. The rearrangement joins TRBV9 to TRBJ2-3; TRBD1 matches at 10 bases. CDR1 and CDR2 (germline): SGDLS, YYNGEE. Germline trimming cut 6 bases from V and 1 base from J; bases unmatched to any gene: 5. This CDR3 has 15 residues.

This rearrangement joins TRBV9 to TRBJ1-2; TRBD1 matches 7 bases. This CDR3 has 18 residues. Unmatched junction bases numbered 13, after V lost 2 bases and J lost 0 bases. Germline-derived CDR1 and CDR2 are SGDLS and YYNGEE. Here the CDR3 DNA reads TGTGCCAGCAGCGTTGCCGGGACAGTCGCCCCAGCTAACTATGGCTACACCTTC. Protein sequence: CASSVAGTVAPANYGYTF.

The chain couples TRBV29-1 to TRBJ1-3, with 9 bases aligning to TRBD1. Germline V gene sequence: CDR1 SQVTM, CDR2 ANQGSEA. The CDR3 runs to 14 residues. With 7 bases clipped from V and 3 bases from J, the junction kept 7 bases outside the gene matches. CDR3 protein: CSAEQGAGGNTIYF. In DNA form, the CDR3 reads TGCAGCGCCGAACAGGGGGCTGGTGGAAACACCATATATTTT.

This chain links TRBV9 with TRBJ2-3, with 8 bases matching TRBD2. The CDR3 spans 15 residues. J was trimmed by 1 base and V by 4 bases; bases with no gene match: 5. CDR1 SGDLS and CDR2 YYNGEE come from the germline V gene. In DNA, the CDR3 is TGTGCCAGCAGCTCTTTAGCGGGACGCACAGATACGCAGTATTTT. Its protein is CASSSLAGRTDTQYF.

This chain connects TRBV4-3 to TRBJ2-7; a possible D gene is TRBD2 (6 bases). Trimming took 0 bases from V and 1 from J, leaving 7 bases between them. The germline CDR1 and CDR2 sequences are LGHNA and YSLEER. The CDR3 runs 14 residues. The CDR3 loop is CASSQDAGSYEQYF. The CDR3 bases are TGCGCCAGCAGCCAAGATGCGGGATCCTACGAGCAGTACTTC.

The CDR3 protein is CASSPWTSGETRTDTQYF. CDR3 coding DNA: TGTGCCAGCAGCCCGTGGACTAGCGGGGAGACCCGCACAGATACGCAGTATTTT. The chain is built from TRBV4-2 and TRBJ2-3; 12 positions match TRBD2. V shed 4 bases and J 1 base; nucleotides not matched to a gene: 9. CDR1 and CDR2 from the germline V gene are LGHNA and YNFKEQ. This CDR3 has 18 amino acids.

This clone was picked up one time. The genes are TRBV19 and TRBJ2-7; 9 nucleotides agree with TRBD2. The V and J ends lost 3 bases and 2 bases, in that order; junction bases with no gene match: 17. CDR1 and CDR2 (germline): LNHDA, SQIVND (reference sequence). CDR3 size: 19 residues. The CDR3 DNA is TGTGCCAGTAGTATCCCCTTAAGGAGCGGGAGGTTACCCACCTACGAGCAGTACTTC. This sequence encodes CASSIPLRSGRLPTYEQYF.

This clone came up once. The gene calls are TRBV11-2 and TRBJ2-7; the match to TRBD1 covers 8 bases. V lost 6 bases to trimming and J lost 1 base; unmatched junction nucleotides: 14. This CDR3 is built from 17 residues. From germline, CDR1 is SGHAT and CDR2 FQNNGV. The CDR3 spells CASSISHRQGLSYEQYF. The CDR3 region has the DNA TGTGCCAGCAGTATATCTCATCGACAGGGGCTGTCCTACGAGCAGTACTTC.

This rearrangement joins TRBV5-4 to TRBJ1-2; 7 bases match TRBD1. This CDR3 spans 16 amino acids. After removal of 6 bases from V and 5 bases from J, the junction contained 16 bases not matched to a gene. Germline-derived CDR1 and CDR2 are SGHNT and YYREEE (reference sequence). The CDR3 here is CASTYKVLTGVYGYTF. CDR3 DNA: TGTGCCAGCACCTACAAGGTGTTAACAGGGGTGTATGGCTACACCTTC.

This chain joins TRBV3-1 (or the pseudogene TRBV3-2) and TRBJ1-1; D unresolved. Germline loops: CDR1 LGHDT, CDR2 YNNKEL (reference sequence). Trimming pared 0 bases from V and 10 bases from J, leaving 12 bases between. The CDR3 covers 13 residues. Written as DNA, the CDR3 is TGTGCCAGCAGCCAAGATCAGGCCCTGACAGCTTTCTTT. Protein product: CASSQDQALTAFF.

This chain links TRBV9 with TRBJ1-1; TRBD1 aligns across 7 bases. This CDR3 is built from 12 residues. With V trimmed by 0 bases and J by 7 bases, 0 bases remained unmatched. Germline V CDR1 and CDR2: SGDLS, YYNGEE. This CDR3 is CASSVGTGEAFF. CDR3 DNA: TGTGCCAGCAGCGTAGGGACAGGTGAAGCTTTCTTT.